Listed below are T cell receptor beta chains from one sample, sequenced in a study of cytomegalovirus exposure and HLA in healthy donors. This table comes from immunoSEQ multiplex PCR, and its TCRdb copy is limited to in-frame clones, with some not included. The sample carries about 180,000 clones, more than 65% recorded once. The sequencing sample was made of PBMCs. These receptors came from a woman aged 45-59 years in good health and CMV-seronegative. Each CDR3 is given with its conserved first and last residue. The order of the fields is J gene, V gene, clone size, D gene, CDR3 DNA, CDR3 protein. The D gene is left open where the match is weak. Clone sizes are given selectively: once, few, many, or a class where the clone is expanded.

TRBJ1-2 | TRBV2 | few | . | TGTGCCAGTCGACAAGCAGTCGATGGCTACACCTTC | CASRQAVDGYTF
TRBJ2-5 | TRBV4-1 | . | . | TGCGCCAGCAGCCTAAGGATAGGGGCGCAGGTCGGAGAGACCCAGTACTTC | CASSLRIGAQVGETQYF
TRBJ2-5 | TRBV7-9 | . | TRBD2 | TGTGCCAGCGCCCCCGGGACTAGCGTTGAGACCCAGTACTTC | CASAPGTSVETQYF
TRBJ2-1 | TRBV15 | . | . | TGTGCCACCAGCAGCTTTGCGACTCGGCAGTTCTTC | CATSSFATRQFF
TRBJ2-1 | TRBV7-3 | few | . | TGTGCCAGCAGCTTAACTCTAGCCAGTCACAATGAGCAGTTCTTC | CASSLTLASHNEQFF
TRBJ1-5 | TRBV4-1 | few | . | TGCGCCAGCAGCCAAGACTGGGCAGGGCACCAGCCCCAGCATTTT | CASSQDWAGHQPQHF
TRBJ2-3 | TRBV15 | . | TRBD1 | TGTGCCACCAGCAGAGATAGGGGGCTCGGCACAGATACGCAGTATTTT | CATSRDRGLGTDTQYF
TRBJ1-5 | TRBV28 | . | TRBD1 | TGTGCCAGCAGCCAACATACAGGGGATAGTCAGCCCCAGCATTTT | CASSQHTGDSQPQHF
TRBJ1-5 | TRBV6-6 | . | . | TGTGCCAGCAGTTACACCCAGACAGTGAGTAATCAGCCCCAGCATTTT | CASSYTQTVSNQPQHF
TRBJ2-3 | TRBV11-2 | once | TRBD2 | TGTGCCAGCAGCTTAGTAGCGGGGGGGCCAGATACGCAGTATTTT | CASSLVAGGPDTQYF
TRBJ1-1 | TRBV10-3 | . | . | TGTGCCATCAGTGAGTCGTCCCCCGGTGAAGCTTTCTTT | CAISESSPGEAFF
TRBJ2-7 | TRBV2 | . | TRBD2 | TGTGCCAGCAGGGCGACTAGCGGGGGCTACGAGCAGTACTTC | CASRATSGGYEQYF
TRBJ2-7 | TRBV14 | . | TRBD1 | TGTGCCAGCAGCCAACGACAGGGCGAGGCCTTCTCCTACGAGCAGTACTTC | CASSQRQGEAFSYEQYF
TRBJ1-1 | TRBV6-1 | . | . | TGTGCCACCCACCCGCCGCGGGGCACTGAAGCTTTCTTT | CATHPPRGTEAFF
TRBJ1-5 | TRBV11-2 | few | . | TGTGCCAGCAGCTTAGATCAGGGGTACGGTCAGCCCCAGCATTTT | CASSLDQGYGQPQHF
TRBJ2-2 | TRBV10-3 | . | TRBD1 | TGTGCCATCAGCCCTAGTCCGGGACAGGGAAAAATGTCCGGGGAGCTGTTTTTT | CAISPSPGQGKMSGELFF
TRBJ1-5 | TRBV7-8 | once | . | TGTGCCAGCAGCTTATTCGTTTTGGCCGGGGGGACGAATCAGCCCCAGCATTTT | CASSLFVLAGGTNQPQHF
TRBJ1-3 | TRBV19 | . | . | TGTGCCAGTAGTATTGAGCTGATCTCTGGAAACACCATATATTTT | CASSIELISGNTIYF
TRBJ2-5 | TRBV28 | few | TRBD2 | TGTGCCAGCAGGGGGCGGGAGTCGGGAGAGACCCAGTACTTC | CASRGRESGETQYF
TRBJ1-2 | TRBV5-4 | . | . | TGTGCCAGCAGCCTAGAAGTGGATAACTATGGCTACACCTTC | CASSLEVDNYGYTF
TRBJ2-7 | TRBV6-5 | few | . | TGTGCCAGCAGTTACCTTTCCGCGACTACCTCCTACGAGCAGTACTTC | CASSYLSATTSYEQYF
TRBJ2-7 | TRBV5-6 | few | . | TGTGCCAGCAGCTTGTATCAGGGCCAGGTTGCCTACGAGCAGTACTTC | CASSLYQGQVAYEQYF
TRBJ2-3 | TRBV6-1 | once | TRBD2 | TGTGCCAGCAGTGACCCTAGCGGAAACACAGATACGCAGTATTTT | CASSDPSGNTDTQYF
TRBJ2-7 | TRBV7-9 | . | . | TGTGCCAGCAGCCCGTTGCCGGACAGCTCCTACGAGCAGTACTTC | CASSPLPDSSYEQYF
TRBJ2-7 | TRBV19 | . | . | TGTGCCAGTAGTATAAAGGACACCTACGAGCAGTACTTC | CASSIKDTYEQYF
TRBJ2-4 | TRBV21-1 | . | . | TGTGCCAGCAGCCCGGGGGGCGGCAAAAACATTCAGTACTTC | CASSPGGGKNIQYF
TRBJ1-1 | TRBV6-5 | . | TRBD1 | TGTGCCAGCAGAGAGACAGGGACCACTGAAGCTTTCTTT | CASRETGTTEAFF
TRBJ1-4 | TRBV28 | . | TRBD1 | TGTGCCAGCAGTTCCGGACAGGCTGGAGTTGCAACTAATGAAAAACTGTTTTTT | CASSSGQAGVATNEKLFF
TRBJ1-5 | TRBV15 | . | . | TGTGCCACCAGAGAACAGTATAGCAATCAGCCCCAGCATTTT | CATREQYSNQPQHF
TRBJ1-2 | TRBV5-1 | . | . | TGCGCCAGCAGCCCAGGGACTGATGGCTACACCTTC | CASSPGTDGYTF
TRBJ2-7 | TRBV30 | . | . | TGTGCCTGGAGTGTAAGCCTAGTAGGCGACGAGCAGTACTTC | CAWSVSLVGDEQYF
TRBJ1-5 | TRBV28 | . | . | TGTGCCAGCAGACCAAGCTCAGGGTTGTGGAGCAATCAGCCCCAGCATTTT | CASRPSSGLWSNQPQHF
TRBJ2-3 | TRBV9 | . | TRBD2 | TGTGCCAGCAGCGGCGGCGGGAGGGTGGCAGATACGCAGTATTTT | CASSGGGRVADTQYF
TRBJ2-3 | TRBV11-2 | once | TRBD2 | TGTGCCAGCAGCTTACCTAGCGGTCCCACAGATACGCAGTATTTT | CASSLPSGPTDTQYF
TRBJ1-4 | TRBV5-1 | . | . | TGCGCCAGCAGCTTGGGGACAGCTAATGAAAAACTGTTTTTT | CASSLGTANEKLFF
TRBJ2-6 | TRBV5-1 | . | TRBD2 | TGCGCCAGCAGCGACCTAGCGGGAGGGCTAATCTCTGGGGCCAACGTCCTGACTTTC | CASSDLAGGLISGANVLTF
TRBJ2-4 | TRBV5-4 | . | TRBD2 | TGTGCCAGCAGCCCACCGACTAGCGGGGGGGCCCTTGCGGGCATTCAGTACTTC | CASSPPTSGGALAGIQYF
TRBJ2-2 | TRBV5-1 | . | . | TGCGCCAGCAGCTTGTATCGGACAACCGCCGGGGAGCTGTTTTTT | CASSLYRTTAGELFF
TRBJ2-1 | TRBV10-3 | . | . | TGTGCCATCAGTGAGATTGAGAACAATGAGCAGTTCTTC | CAISEIENNEQFF
TRBJ2-3 | TRBV9 | . | . | TGTGCCAGCAGCGTAGACCGGAGTTTCACAGATACGCAGTATTTT | CASSVDRSFTDTQYF
TRBJ2-1 | TRBV19 | . | . | TGTGCCAGTAAATCTAGCCATTACTCCTACAATGAGCAGTTCTTC | CASKSSHYSYNEQFF
TRBJ2-7 | TRBV28 | . | TRBD1 | TGTGCCAGCAGAGCTAGACAGGGCAGCTCCTACGAGCAGTACTTC | CASRARQGSSYEQYF
TRBJ1-1 | TRBV5-4 | . | TRBD1 | TGTGCCAGCAGCGGCGGGACAGGCGGGAACACTGAAGCTTTCTTT | CASSGGTGGNTEAFF
TRBJ1-4 | TRBV7-9 | . | . | TGTGCCAGCAGCCCGGTAGGGGCGGCGGATGAAAAACTGTTTTTT | CASSPVGAADEKLFF
TRBJ2-7 | TRBV1 | few | . | TGCACCAGCAGCCAAGCCCTACCGGGACAGTCCTACGAGCAGTACTTC | CTSSQALPGQSYEQYF
TRBJ2-5 | TRBV30 | . | TRBD1 | TGTGCCTGGGGGTTCCCGCCAACAGGGGGCGCAGAGACCCAGTACTTC | CAWGFPPTGGAETQYF
TRBJ2-3 | TRBV10-3 | . | . | TGTGCCATCAGTAGCGGCCCTAGCACAGATACGCAGTATTTT | CAISSGPSTDTQYF
TRBJ2-2 | TRBV28 | . | . | TGTGCCAGCAACTGGGGCATAACGAACACCGGGGAGCTGTTTTTT | CASNWGITNTGELFF
TRBJ1-2 | TRBV6-1 | . | TRBD1 | TGTGCCAGCAAAGGGGTGACCGGGACAGAGGGAGGCTACACCTTC | CASKGVTGTEGGYTF
TRBJ1-4 | TRBV30 | once | . | TGTGCCTGGAGGGCGCGACGGGGGTCTAATGAAAAACTGTTTTTT | CAWRARRGSNEKLFF
TRBJ2-5 | TRBV6-1 | . | TRBD1 | TGTGCCAGCAGTGAAATGCCAGGGGGCTTGGAGACCCAGTACTTC | CASSEMPGGLETQYF
TRBJ2-1 | TRBV5-1 | . | TRBD1 | TGCGCCAGCAGCTTAGGGACAGGGGGCGCGGATGAGCAGTTCTTC | CASSLGTGGADEQFF
TRBJ2-3 | TRBV23-1 | . | TRBD1 | TGCGTCAGCAGTCAATCGGGGACAGGGAGAAGCACAGATACGCAGTATTTT | CVSSQSGTGRSTDTQYF
TRBJ2-7 | TRBV13 | . | TRBD1 | TGTGCCAGCAGCCGTGCGGGACAGGGCCACGGCGAGCAGTACTTC | CASSRAGQGHGEQYF
TRBJ2-2 | TRBV10-3 | . | TRBD2 | TGTGCCATCAGTGAGTCGGGTGGGCTAGCGGGATCGAACACCGGGGAGCTGTTTTTT | CAISESGGLAGSNTGELFF
TRBJ2-5 | TRBV11-2 | . | TRBD2 | TGTGCCAGCAGCTTACGCGGGGGACCTCAAGAGACCCAGTACTTC | CASSLRGGPQETQYF
TRBJ1-1 | TRBV11-2 | . | . | TGTGCCAGCAGCTTAGAGCCCAGATTAAACACTGAAGCTTTCTTT | CASSLEPRLNTEAFF
TRBJ2-1 | TRBV19 | . | TRBD2 | TGTGCCAGTAGGGTAGTAGCGGGGGGGGGCAATGAGCAGTTCTTC | CASRVVAGGGNEQFF
TRBJ2-2 | TRBV6-1 | . | TRBD2 | TGTGCCAGCAGCTTCGGGGGGGGGCTGTTTTTT | CASSFGGGLFF